This T cell receptor beta chain comes out of a study of T cells in Graves' hyperthyroidism and ophthalmopathy. There were TCR beta CDR3 regions amplified from RNA transcripts. The study used the HTBI primer set for a first-round RT-PCR of the TCR CDR3. TCRdb redid the calling of the multiplex PCR reads with MiXCR, one entry per CDR3 protein. The sample has roughly 580,000 distinct CDR3 sequences; 46% are singletons. General study points: Model output signaled ophthalmopathy a median approximately 6.2 months ahead of onset.

Worth noting for this clonotype: The antigen is undetermined.

This CDR3 is 15 amino acids long. Losses at the gene ends were 4 bases for V and 0 bases for J; bases not matched to a gene: 4. Germline lookup yields CDR1 SGHRS and CDR2 YFSETQ. The study excluded patients with uncontrolled infection, other autoimmune disease, pregnancy or lactation. This receptor was identified in a woman under 30 with Graves' hyperthyroidism. Sequencing was done on a sample of peripheral blood or thyroid tissue (not recorded which). The genes are TRBV5-1 and TRBJ1-5; 7 bases align to TRBD1. This CDR3 is CASSPGQVSNQPQHF. The CDR3 DNA is TGCGCCAGCAGCCCCGGACAGGTTAGCAATCAGCCCCAGCATTTT.